The 26 T cell receptor beta chains below were found in one sample sequenced in a study of neurological immune-mediated disorders. Time point denoted: longitudinal time-point 2. TCRdb used MiXCR to reprocess the 5' RACE reads, holding one entry per CDR3 protein. The sample includes 70,000 to 90,000 distinct CDR3 sequences, 5.5% to 6.5% seen only once; the top ten take 7.9%. Sample: PBMCs. These TCRs come from a woman aged 55-75 years with multiple sclerosis.

This clonotype has a count of ten or more. This chain joins TRBV30 and TRBJ1-6; D gene uncertain. CDR1 is GTSNPN, CDR2 SVGIG, per germline (reference sequence). Trimming took 3 bases from V and 8 from J, leaving 8 bases between them. The CDR3 consists of 12 residues. The CDR3 spells CAWSKGDSPLHF. The CDR3 DNA reads as TGTGCCTGGAGCAAGGGTGATTCACCCCTCCACTTT.

This clonotype was counted many times. V and J are TRBV14 and TRBJ1-3; D call uncertain. The CDR3 covers 14 residues. Trimming took 3 bases from V and 0 from J, leaving 6 bases between them. Germline CDR1 is SGHDN and CDR2 is FVKESK. CDR3 in DNA: TGTGCCAGCAGCCACGGCATCTCTGGAAACACCATATATTTT. It encodes CASSHGISGNTIYF.

This clonotype was observed at least ten times. The genes are TRBV5-1 and TRBJ2-3, with D hard to call. This CDR3 spans 13 amino acids. Trimming stripped 0 bases from V and 2 bases from J, with 4 bases between. The germline gives CDR1 SGHRS, CDR2 YFSETQ. The CDR3 nucleotides are TGCGCCAGCAGCTTGGAAGACACAGATACGCAGTATTTT. This translates into CASSLEDTDTQYF.

Points on this clonotype: A much larger clone differs by one base, so this may be a read error. The chain's CDR3 is CASSPLRGAETQYF. DNA for the CDR3: TGTGCCAGCAGCCCCCTCCGGGGGGCAGAGACCCAGTACTTC. This rearrangement joins TRBV7-2 to TRBJ2-5, with a tentative D call TRBD2 (7 bases). The CDR3 contains 14 residues. V lost 5 bases and J lost 4, with 14 bases in between. The germline gives CDR1 SGHTA, CDR2 FQGNSA.

At least ten counts were recorded for this clonotype. The gene calls are TRBV7-9 and TRBJ2-6, with 7 bases fitting TRBD1. This CDR3 spans 16 amino acids. V was clipped by 6 bases and J by 0 bases; unmatched bases: 5. CDR1 and CDR2 (germline): SEHNR, FQNEAQ (reference sequence). This CDR3 reads CASRATGTSGANVLTF. In nucleotides, the CDR3 is TGTGCCAGCAGAGCGACAGGGACCTCTGGGGCCAACGTCCTGACTTTC.

This clonotype has at least ten counts. The genes are TRBV7-8 and TRBJ1-1; D is uncertain. Trimming cost V 5 bases and J 10 bases, with 17 bases left between them. The CDR3 extends over 13 amino acids. Germline CDR1 and CDR2: SGHVS and FQNEAQ. CDR3 nucleotide sequence: TGTGCCAGCAGCCCCGACGGCGTGGTGGTAGCTTTCTTT. This gives the protein CASSPDGVVVAFF.

The rearrangement links TRBV6-1 to TRBJ2-3; perhaps TRBD1 as D (5 bases). Germline values: CDR1 MNHNS, CDR2 SASEGT. This CDR3 spans 16 amino acids. V lost 3 bases to trimming and J lost 1 base, with 14 bases between them. CDR3 amino acids: CASSEPQGTGTDTQYF. The CDR3 nucleotides read TGTGCCAGCAGTGAGCCCCAGGGAACGGGCACAGATACGCAGTATTTT.

The table lists this clonotype with many counts. The chain links TRBV5-1 to TRBJ2-5; TRBD2 aligns across 11 bases. CDR1 SGHRS and CDR2 YFSETQ come from the germline V gene. V lost 4 bases to trimming and J lost 4 bases; unmatched junction nucleotides: 6. The CDR3 totals 15 residues. The CDR3 here is CASSLTSGGPETQYF. CDR3 sequence (DNA): TGCGCCAGCAGCCTTACTAGCGGGGGACCAGAGACCCAGTACTTC.

This clonotype was observed many times. V gene TRBV20-1 combines with J gene TRBJ2-7, with TRBD1 matching over 9 bases. From germline, CDR1 is DFQATT and CDR2 SNEGSKA (reference sequence). This CDR3 spans 13 amino acids. With 6 bases clipped from V and 5 bases from J, the junction kept 8 bases outside the gene matches. This chain's CDR3 is CSAPGTGPHEQYF. The CDR3 nucleotides are TGCAGTGCCCCCGGGACAGGGCCTCACGAGCAGTACTTC.

This clonotype was counted at least ten times. This sequence joins TRBV5-1 and TRBJ1-4; no clear D. CDR3 size: 15 residues. The V end was cut by 4 bases, the J end by 0 bases, with 10 bases between. Germline values: CDR1 SGHRS, CDR2 YFSETQ. CDR3 DNA sequence: TGCGCCAGCAGCAAAGACCCCGCAACTAATGAAAAACTGTTTTTT. Translating gives CASSKDPATNEKLFF. Filled out from reference TRBV5-1 and TRBJ1-4, the complete variable domain reads KAGVTQTPRYLIKTRGQQVTLSCSPISGHRSVSWYQQTPGQGLQFLFEYFSETQRNKGNFPGRFSGRQFSNSRSEMNVSTLELGDSALYLCASSKDPATNEKLFFGSGTQLSVL.

In its sample, this clonotype was seen many times. The chain employs TRBV7-9 and TRBJ1-4; D gene ambiguous. There are 15 residues in the CDR3. Germline CDR1 SEHNR, CDR2 FQNEAQ (reference sequence). V lost 5 bases and J lost 6, with 16 bases in between. CDR3 bases: TGTGCCAGCAGCCCACGACTCCCTCGTCATGAAAAACTGTTTTTT. It specifies CASSPRLPRHEKLFF.

The chain is built from TRBV5-1 and TRBJ1-2; D is unclear. CDR1 and CDR2 from the germline V gene are SGHRS and YFSETQ. This CDR3 has 15 residues. Trimming removed 4 bases from V and 5 bases from J, with 18 bases in between. For the CDR3, the DNA is TGCGCCAGCAGCCCCGAGGGTACTGTAGTTTATGGCTACACCTTC. Amino acid sequence: CASSPEGTVVYGYTF.

This clonotype occurred many times. The rearrangement links TRBV10-3 to TRBJ2-5; 7 bases are shared with TRBD1. Germline V gene lookup returns CDR1 ENHRY and CDR2 SYGVKD. V shed 2 bases, J shed 2 bases, and the junction held 11 bases outside the gene matches. CDR3 length: 17 residues. The CDR3 loop is CAISETTGTVRQETQYF. CDR3 DNA sequence: TGTGCCATCAGTGAGACCACAGGGACAGTGAGGCAAGAGACCCAGTACTTC.

The chain links TRBV3-1 to TRBJ2-7, with 9 bases lining up with TRBD1. The CDR3 covers 15 residues. V shed 6 bases and J 0 bases; nucleotides not matched to a gene: 6. Germline CDR1 LGHDT, CDR2 YNNKEL (reference sequence). The CDR3 DNA sequence: TGTGCCAGCAGTGACCGGGACAGGGCCTCCTACGAGCAGTACTTC. It yields the protein CASSDRDRASYEQYF.

This sequence joins TRBV7-9 and TRBJ1-2, with TRBD1 identical over 8 bases. Germline loops: CDR1 SEHNR, CDR2 FQNEAQ (reference sequence). This CDR3 region has 15 residues. The V segment lost 7 bases and the J segment 4 bases; nucleotides outside the gene matches: 11. CDR3 in DNA: TGTGCCAGCACCATTACCGGGACAGGCGGCTATGGCTACACCTTC. This encodes CASTITGTGGYGYTF.

At least ten counts were recorded for this clonotype. The genes are TRBV5-1 and TRBJ2-7; no firm D call. Germline V gene sequence: CDR1 SGHRS, CDR2 YFSETQ. The CDR3 totals 13 residues. V was shortened by 0 bases and J by 3 bases, with 7 bases between the two germline ends. Here the CDR3 DNA reads TGCGCCAGCAGCTTGGTAGGCAGCTACGAGCAGTACTTC. Translated: CASSLVGSYEQYF. Based on the CDR3 plus reference TRBV5-1 and TRBJ2-7, the full variable domain is KAGVTQTPRYLIKTRGQQVTLSCSPISGHRSVSWYQQTPGQGLQFLFEYFSETQRNKGNFPGRFSGRQFSNSRSEMNVSTLELGDSALYLCASSLVGSYEQYFGPGTRLTVT.

There are many counts of this clonotype. This CDR3 is CASSQVGTGETQYF. The CDR3 DNA reads TGTGCCAGCAGCCAAGTCGGGACAGGGGAGACCCAGTACTTC. This chain links TRBV3-1 with TRBJ2-5; 9 nucleotides match TRBD1. The CDR3 is 14 amino acids. The germline V gene has CDR1 LGHDT and CDR2 YNNKEL (reference sequence). V shed 1 base, J shed 5 bases, and the junction held 2 bases outside the gene matches.

This clonotype was seen repeatedly, ten times or more. The chain's CDR3 is CASRGEGAKGYGYTF. CDR3 DNA sequence: TGTGCCAGCAGAGGGGAGGGGGCTAAGGGGTATGGCTACACCTTC. The chain joins TRBV6-6 to TRBJ1-2; 7 bases agree with TRBD1. V lost 6 bases and J lost 5; bases outside the gene matches: 12. The CDR3 loop spans 15 amino acids. CDR1 and CDR2 from the germline V gene are MNHNY and SVGAGI (reference sequence).

In this sample, this clonotype turned up many times. The chain joins TRBV29-1 to TRBJ2-1; D gene ambiguous. This CDR3 spans 10 amino acids. V was clipped by 4 bases and J by 8 bases, with 6 bases between them. Per the germline V gene, CDR1 is SQVTM and CDR2 is ANQGSEA. The CDR3 bases are TGCAGCGTTGGGTTCGATGAGCAGTTCTTC. It encodes CSVGFDEQFF.

Ten or more counts support this clonotype. The chain uses TRBV5-1 and TRBJ1-1, with D perhaps matching TRBD1 (5 bases). The V end lost 6 bases, the J end lost 2 bases, and 17 bases lay between the germline ends. The CDR3 covers 15 residues. CDR1 SGHRS and CDR2 YFSETQ come from the germline V gene. The CDR3 sequence: CASKGPPGPNTEAFF. The CDR3 DNA is TGCGCCAGCAAAGGCCCCCCAGGGCCTAACACTGAAGCTTTCTTT.

This clonotype was recorded many times. V is TRBV5-5 and J is TRBJ1-2; TRBD1 is a possible D gene (6 bases). CDR1 is SGHKS, CDR2 YYEKEE, per germline (reference sequence). This CDR3 has 14 amino acids. V was shortened by 7 bases and J by 3 bases, with 16 bases between the two germline ends. CDR3 region: CASCCRGSDYGYTF. The CDR3 coding sequence is TGTGCCAGCTGCTGTAGGGGGTCGGACTATGGCTACACCTTC.

The V and J genes are TRBV20-1 and TRBJ1-4; D is uncertain. The CDR3 loop spans 14 amino acids. Looked up from germline, CDR1 is DFQATT and CDR2 is SNEGSKA (reference sequence). The V and J ends lost 4 bases and 0 bases respectively, with 9 bases between them. The CDR3 nucleotides are TGCAGTGCTACATTCTTGGCAACTAATGAAAAACTGTTTTTT. It is translated as CSATFLATNEKLFF.

This clonotype appeared a few times. The chain carries TRBV27 and TRBJ2-7, with D uncertain. The CDR3 loop spans 14 amino acids. Germline CDR1 and CDR2: MNHEY and SMNVEV (reference sequence). Deletions cut 6 bases from V and 3 bases from J, with 15 bases between. As DNA, the CDR3 is TGTGCCAGCAGCGTGTCAGCCCTCTTCTACGAGCAGTACTTC. Its translation: CASSVSALFYEQYF.

This sequence joins TRBV11-2 and TRBJ2-5, with 9 bases aligning to TRBD1. This CDR3 has 16 amino acids. Germline values: CDR1 SGHAT, CDR2 FQNNGV. V lost 2 bases, J lost 4 bases, and 8 bases stayed unmatched. Here the CDR3 DNA reads TGTGCCAGCAGCTTACAGGGACAGGGAGGAAGAGAGACCCAGTACTTC. This translates into CASSLQGQGGRETQYF. Together with reference TRBV11-2 and TRBJ2-5, the CDR3 gives the full variable domain: EAGVAQSPRYKIIEKRQSVAFWCNPISGHATLYWYQQILGQGPKLLIQFQNNGVVDDSQLPKDRFSAERLKGVDSTLKIQPAKLEDSAVYLCASSLQGQGGRETQYFGPGTRLLVL.

This clonotype was seen ten or more times. The rearrangement joins TRBV5-1 to TRBJ2-7; 7 nucleotides align to TRBD1. Germline CDR1 SGHRS, CDR2 YFSETQ. CDR3 length equals 17 residues. V shed 4 bases, J shed 0 bases, and the junction held 13 bases outside the gene matches. As DNA, the CDR3 is TGCGCCAGCAGCCCACCATTTACAGGGACAGCCTCCTACGAGCAGTACTTC. Translated, it gives CASSPPFTGTASYEQYF.

The V and J genes are TRBV7-8 and TRBJ1-4; D unresolved. Germline assignment: CDR1 SGHVS and CDR2 FQNEAQ. The V end lost 1 base, the J end lost 8 bases, and 8 bases lay between the germline ends. This CDR3 spans 13 amino acids. CDR3 coding DNA: TGTGCCAGCAGCTTAGATCGGCAGGAAAAACTGTTTTTT. This sequence encodes CASSLDRQEKLFF.